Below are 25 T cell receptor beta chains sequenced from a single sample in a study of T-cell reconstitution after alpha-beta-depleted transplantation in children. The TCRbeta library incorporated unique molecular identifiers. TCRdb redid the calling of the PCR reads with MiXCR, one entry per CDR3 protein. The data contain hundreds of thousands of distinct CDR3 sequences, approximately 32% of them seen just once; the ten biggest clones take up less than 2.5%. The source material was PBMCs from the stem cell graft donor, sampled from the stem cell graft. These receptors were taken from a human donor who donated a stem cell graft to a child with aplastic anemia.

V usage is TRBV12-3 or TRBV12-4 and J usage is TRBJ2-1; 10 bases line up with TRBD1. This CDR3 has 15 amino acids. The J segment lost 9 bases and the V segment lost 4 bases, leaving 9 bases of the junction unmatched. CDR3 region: CASSWYRDRGTEQFF. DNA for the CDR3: TGTGCCAGCAGTTGGTACCGGGACAGGGGAACTGAGCAGTTCTTC.

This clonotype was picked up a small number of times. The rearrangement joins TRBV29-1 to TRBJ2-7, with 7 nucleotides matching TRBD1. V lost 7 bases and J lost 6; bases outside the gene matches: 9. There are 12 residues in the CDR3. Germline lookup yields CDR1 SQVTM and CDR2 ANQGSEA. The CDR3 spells CSAWTGTLEQYF. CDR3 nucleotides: TGCAGCGCGTGGACAGGAACCCTCGAGCAGTACTTC.

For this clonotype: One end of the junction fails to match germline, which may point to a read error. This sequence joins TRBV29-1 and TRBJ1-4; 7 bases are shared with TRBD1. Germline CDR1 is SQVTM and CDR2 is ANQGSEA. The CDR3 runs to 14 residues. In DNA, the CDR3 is TGCAGCGTTAAAGACAGGGCGAGTAATGAAAAACTGTTTTTT. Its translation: CSVKDRASNEKLFF.

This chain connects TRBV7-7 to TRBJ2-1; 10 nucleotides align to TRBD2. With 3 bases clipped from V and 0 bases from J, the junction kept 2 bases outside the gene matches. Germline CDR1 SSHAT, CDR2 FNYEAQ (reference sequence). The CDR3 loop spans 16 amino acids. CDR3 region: CASSFSSGSSYNEQFF. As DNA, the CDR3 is TGTGCCAGCAGCTTCTCTAGCGGGAGCTCCTACAATGAGCAGTTCTTC.

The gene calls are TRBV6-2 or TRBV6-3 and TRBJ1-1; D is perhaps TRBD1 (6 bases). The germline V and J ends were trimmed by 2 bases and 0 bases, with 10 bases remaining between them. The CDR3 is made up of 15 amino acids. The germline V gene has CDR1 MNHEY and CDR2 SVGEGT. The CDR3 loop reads CASSYHGQLNTEAFF. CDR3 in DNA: TGTGCCAGCAGTTACCACGGACAGCTGAACACTGAAGCTTTCTTT.

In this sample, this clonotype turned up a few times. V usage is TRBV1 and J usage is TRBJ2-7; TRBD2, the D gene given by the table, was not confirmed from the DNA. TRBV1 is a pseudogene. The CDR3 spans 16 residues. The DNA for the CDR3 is TGCACCAGCAGCCAAGAGACTAGCGGGAGTGGGTACGAGCAGTACTTC. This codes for CTSSQETSGSGYEQYF.

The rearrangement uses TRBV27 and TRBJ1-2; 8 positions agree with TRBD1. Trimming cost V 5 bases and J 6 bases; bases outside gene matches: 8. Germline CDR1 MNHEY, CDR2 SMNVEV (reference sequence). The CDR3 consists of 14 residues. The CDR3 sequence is CASSRQGTGDGYTF. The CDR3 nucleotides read TGTGCCAGCAGTCGACAAGGGACAGGAGATGGCTACACCTTC.

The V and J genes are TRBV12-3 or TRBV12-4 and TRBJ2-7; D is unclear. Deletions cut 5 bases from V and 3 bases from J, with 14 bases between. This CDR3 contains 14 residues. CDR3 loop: CASSGAGLRYEQYF. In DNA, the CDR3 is TGTGCCAGCAGTGGTGCCGGGCTACGCTACGAGCAGTACTTC.

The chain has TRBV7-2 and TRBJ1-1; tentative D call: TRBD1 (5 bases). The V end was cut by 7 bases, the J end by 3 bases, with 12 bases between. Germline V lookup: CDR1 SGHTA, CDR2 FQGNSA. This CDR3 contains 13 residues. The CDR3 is CASKKEGYTEAFF. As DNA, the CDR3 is TGTGCCAGCAAGAAGGAGGGGTACACTGAAGCTTTCTTT.

The CDR3 reads CASSLVYPTGPMNTEAFF. CDR3 coding DNA: TGTGCCAGCAGCTTAGTTTACCCCACGGGCCCTATGAACACTGAAGCTTTCTTT. The genes are TRBV7-8 and TRBJ1-1; D is uncertain. Germline V lookup: CDR1 SGHVS, CDR2 FQNEAQ. The CDR3 has 18 amino acids. V was shortened by 1 base and J by 0 bases, with 18 bases between the two germline ends.

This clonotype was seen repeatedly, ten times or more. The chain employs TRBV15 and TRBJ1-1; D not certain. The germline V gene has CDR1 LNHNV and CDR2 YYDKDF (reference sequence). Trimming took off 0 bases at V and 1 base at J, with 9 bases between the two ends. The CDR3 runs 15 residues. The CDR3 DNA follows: TGTGCCACCAGCAGAGATTTGGTACCGAACACTGAAGCTTTCTTT. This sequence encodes CATSRDLVPNTEAFF.

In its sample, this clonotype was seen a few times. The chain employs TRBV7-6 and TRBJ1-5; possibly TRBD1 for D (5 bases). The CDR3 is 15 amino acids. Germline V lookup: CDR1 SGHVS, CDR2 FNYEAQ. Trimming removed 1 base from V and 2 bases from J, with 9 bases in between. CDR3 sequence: CASSLVAGGNQPQHF. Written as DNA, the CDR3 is TGTGCCAGCAGCTTAGTTGCGGGGGGCAATCAGCCCCAGCATTTT.

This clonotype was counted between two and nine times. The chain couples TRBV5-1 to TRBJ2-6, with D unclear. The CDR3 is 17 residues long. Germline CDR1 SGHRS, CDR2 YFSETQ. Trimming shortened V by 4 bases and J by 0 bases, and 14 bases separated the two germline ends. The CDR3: CASSPIPLDSGANVLTF. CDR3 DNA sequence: TGCGCCAGCAGCCCCATCCCCTTGGACTCTGGGGCCAACGTCCTGACTTTC.

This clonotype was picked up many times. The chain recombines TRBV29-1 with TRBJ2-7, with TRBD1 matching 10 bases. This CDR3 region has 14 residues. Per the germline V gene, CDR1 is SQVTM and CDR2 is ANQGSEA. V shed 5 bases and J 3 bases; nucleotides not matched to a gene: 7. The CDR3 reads CSVRGTGAGYEQYF. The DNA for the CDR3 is TGCAGCGTTAGGGGGACAGGGGCTGGCTACGAGCAGTACTTC.

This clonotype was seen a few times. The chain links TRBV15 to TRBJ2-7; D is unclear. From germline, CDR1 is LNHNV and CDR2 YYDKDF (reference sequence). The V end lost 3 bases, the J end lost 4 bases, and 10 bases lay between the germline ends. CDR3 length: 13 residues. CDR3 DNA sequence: TGTGCCACCAGCAGTTCGGTCCTTTACGAGCAGTACGTC. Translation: CATSSSVLYEQYV.

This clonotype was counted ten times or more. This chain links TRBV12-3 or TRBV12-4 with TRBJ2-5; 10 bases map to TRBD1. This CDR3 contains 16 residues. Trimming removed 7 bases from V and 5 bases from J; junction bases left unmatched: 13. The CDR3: CASTQSGQGFWETQYF. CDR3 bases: TGTGCCAGCACCCAATCGGGACAGGGGTTCTGGGAGACCCAGTACTTC.

The CDR3 region is CSASRAGGPEGNEQFF. The CDR3 DNA is TGCAGTGCTAGTCGGGCGGGAGGGCCGGAAGGGAATGAGCAGTTCTTC. The V and J genes are TRBV20-1 and TRBJ2-1, with TRBD2 matching 9 bases. There are 16 residues in the CDR3. Unmatched junction bases numbered 13, after V lost 3 bases and J lost 7 bases. Germline V lookup: CDR1 DFQATT, CDR2 SNEGSKA (reference sequence).

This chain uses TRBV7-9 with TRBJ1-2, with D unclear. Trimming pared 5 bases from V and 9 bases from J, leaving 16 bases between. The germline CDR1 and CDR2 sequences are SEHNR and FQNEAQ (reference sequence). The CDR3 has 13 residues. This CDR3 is CASSPDRSGSYTF. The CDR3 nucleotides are TGTGCCAGCAGCCCGGACCGGTCTGGGAGCTACACCTTC.

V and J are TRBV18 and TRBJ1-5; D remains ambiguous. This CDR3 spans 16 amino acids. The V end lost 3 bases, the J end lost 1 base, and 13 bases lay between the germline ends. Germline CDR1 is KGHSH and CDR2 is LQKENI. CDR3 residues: CASSPVQQPSNQPQHF. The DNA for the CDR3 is TGTGCCAGCTCACCGGTCCAACAGCCAAGCAATCAGCCCCAGCATTTT.

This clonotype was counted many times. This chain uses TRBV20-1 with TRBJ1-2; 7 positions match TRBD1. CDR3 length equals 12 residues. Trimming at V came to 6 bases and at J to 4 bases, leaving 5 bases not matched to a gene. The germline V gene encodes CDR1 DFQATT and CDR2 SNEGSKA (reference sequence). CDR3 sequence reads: CSARTGAYGYTF. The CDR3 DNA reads TGCAGTGCCCGTACAGGGGCCTATGGCTACACCTTC.

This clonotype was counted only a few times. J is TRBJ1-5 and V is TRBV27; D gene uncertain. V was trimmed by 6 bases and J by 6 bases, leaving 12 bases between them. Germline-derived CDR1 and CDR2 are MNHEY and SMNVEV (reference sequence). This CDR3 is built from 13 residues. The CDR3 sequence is CASSVDLVQPQHF. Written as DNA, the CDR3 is TGTGCCAGCAGCGTCGACCTGGTTCAGCCCCAGCATTTT.

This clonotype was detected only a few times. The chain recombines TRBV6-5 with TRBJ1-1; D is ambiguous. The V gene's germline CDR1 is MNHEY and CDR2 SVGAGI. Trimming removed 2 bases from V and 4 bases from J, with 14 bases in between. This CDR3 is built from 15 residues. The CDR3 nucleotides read TGTGCCAGCAGTTACGGGTCATCACCCGGCACTGAAGCTTTCTTT. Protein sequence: CASSYGSSPGTEAFF.

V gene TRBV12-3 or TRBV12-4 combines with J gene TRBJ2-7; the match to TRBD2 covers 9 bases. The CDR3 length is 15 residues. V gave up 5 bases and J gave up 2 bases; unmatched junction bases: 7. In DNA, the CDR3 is TGTGCCAGCAGTACGGGGACTAGCCGCCCCTACGAGCAGTACTTC. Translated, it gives CASSTGTSRPYEQYF.

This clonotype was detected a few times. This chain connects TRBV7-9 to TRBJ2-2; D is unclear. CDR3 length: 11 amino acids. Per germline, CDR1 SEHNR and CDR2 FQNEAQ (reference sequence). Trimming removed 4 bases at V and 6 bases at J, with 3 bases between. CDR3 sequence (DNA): TGTGCCAGCAGCTCGTCCGGGGAGCTGTTTTTT. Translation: CASSSSGELFF. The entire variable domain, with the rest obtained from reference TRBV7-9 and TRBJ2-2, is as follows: DTGVSQNPRHKITKRGQNVTFRCDPISEHNRLYWYRQTLGQGPEFLTYFQNEAQLEKSRLLSDRFSAERPKGSFSTLEIQRTEQGDSAMYLCASSSSGELFFGEGSRLTVL.

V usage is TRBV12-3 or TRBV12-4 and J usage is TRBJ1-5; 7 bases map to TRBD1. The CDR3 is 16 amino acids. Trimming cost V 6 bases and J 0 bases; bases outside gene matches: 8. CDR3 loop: CASRGQFGYSNQPQHF. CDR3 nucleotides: TGTGCCAGCAGGGGACAGTTTGGCTATAGCAATCAGCCCCAGCATTTT.